The present T cell receptor beta chain was sequenced within a study of cytotoxic CD8 clonotypes in ibrutinib-treated CLL. Whole-study context: Around 12 relapsed/refractory, about 14 treatment-naive; roughly 17 IGHV unmutated.

The study's findings and limits: Against age-matched healthy donors, baseline clonality ran higher and tracked circulating CD8+ T-cell counts. Private clonotypes, not public ones, expanded at ibrutinib response.

Approximately 2.2 micrograms of genomic DNA, which was extracted from cryopreserved PBMCs, served as the material used for the TCR beta libraries. V shed 5 bases and J 3 bases; nucleotides not matched to a gene: 7. This CDR3 region has 15 residues. Looked up from germline, CDR1 is LNHDA and CDR2 is SQIVND (reference sequence). Using immunoSEQ multiplex PCR, the repertoire was profiled, and TCRdb retains in-frame clones only, with some absent. The table has about 160,000 clones, 81% seen once. This clone was counted once. Its antigen is still unknown. The sequence was collected from a human donor with chronic lymphocytic leukemia. This rearrangement joins TRBV19 to TRBJ2-5; TRBD2 aligns across 9 bases. This sample comprised PBMCs, obtained after 12 months of ibrutinib treatment. DNA for the CDR3: TGTGCCAGTAGTTGGAAAGCGGGGGGAAAAGAGACCCAGTACTTC. Residues: CASSWKAGGKETQYF.